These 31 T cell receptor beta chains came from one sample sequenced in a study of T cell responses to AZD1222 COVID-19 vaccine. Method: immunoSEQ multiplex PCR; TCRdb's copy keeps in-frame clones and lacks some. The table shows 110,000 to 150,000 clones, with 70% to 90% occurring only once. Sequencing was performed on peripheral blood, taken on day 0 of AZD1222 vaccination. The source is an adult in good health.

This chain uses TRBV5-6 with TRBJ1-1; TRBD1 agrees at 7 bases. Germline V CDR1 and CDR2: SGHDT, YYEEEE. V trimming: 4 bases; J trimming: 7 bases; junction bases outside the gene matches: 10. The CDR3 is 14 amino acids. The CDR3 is CASSVGTVSGEAFF. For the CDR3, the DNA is TGTGCCAGCAGCGTCGGGACAGTTAGTGGTGAAGCTTTCTTT.

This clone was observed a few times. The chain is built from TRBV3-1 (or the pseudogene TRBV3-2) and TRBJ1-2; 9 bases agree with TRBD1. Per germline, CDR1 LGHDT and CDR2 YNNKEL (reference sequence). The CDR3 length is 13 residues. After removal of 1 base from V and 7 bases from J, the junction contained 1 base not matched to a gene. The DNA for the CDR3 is TGTGCCAGCAGCCAAGTGGGACAGGGTGGCTACACCTTC. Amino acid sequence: CASSQVGQGGYTF.

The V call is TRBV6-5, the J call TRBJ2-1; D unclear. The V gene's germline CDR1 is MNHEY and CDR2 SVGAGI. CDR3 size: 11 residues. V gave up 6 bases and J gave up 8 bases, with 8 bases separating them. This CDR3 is CASSYVDEQFF. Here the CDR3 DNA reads TGTGCCAGCAGCTACGTCGATGAGCAGTTCTTC.

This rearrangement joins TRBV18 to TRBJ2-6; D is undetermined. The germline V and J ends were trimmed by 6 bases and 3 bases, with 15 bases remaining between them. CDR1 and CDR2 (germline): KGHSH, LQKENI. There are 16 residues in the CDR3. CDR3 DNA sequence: TGTGCCAGCTCGCAGTTACAGAAAGTTGGGGCCAACGTCCTGACTTTC. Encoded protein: CASSQLQKVGANVLTF.

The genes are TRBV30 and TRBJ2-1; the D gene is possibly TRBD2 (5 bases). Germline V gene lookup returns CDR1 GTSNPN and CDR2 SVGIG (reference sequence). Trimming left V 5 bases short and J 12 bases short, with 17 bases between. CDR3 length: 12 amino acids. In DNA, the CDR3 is TGTGCCTGGTCCCTACTAGTCGGGGTGCAGTTCTTC. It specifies CAWSLLVGVQFF.

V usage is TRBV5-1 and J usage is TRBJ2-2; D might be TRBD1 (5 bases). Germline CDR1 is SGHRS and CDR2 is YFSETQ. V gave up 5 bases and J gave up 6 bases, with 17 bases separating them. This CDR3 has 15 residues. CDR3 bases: TGCGCCAGCAGTCTACAGGCCACCACGGCCGGGGAGCTGTTTTTT. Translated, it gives CASSLQATTAGELFF. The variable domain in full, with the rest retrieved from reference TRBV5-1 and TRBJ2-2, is KAGVTQTPRYLIKTRGQQVTLSCSPISGHRSVSWYQQTPGQGLQFLFEYFSETQRNKGNFPGRFSGRQFSNSRSEMNVSTLELGDSALYLCASSLQATTAGELFFGEGSRLTVL.

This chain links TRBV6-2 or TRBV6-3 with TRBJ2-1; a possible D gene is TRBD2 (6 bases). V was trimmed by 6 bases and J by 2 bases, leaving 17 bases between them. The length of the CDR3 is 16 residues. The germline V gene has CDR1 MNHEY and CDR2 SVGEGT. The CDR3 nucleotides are TGTGCCAGCAGCCCGTTAGGGGACTCAACCTACAATGAGCAGTTCTTC. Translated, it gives CASSPLGDSTYNEQFF.

In nucleotides, the CDR3 is TGTGCCAGCTCACAATCGACAGGGGAAGGAAACACCATATATTTT. Translated: CASSQSTGEGNTIYF. This chain uses TRBV18 with TRBJ1-3; 8 nucleotides align to TRBD1. The V segment lost 4 bases and the J segment 4 bases; nucleotides outside the gene matches: 6. CDR3 length: 15 residues. Germline V gene sequence: CDR1 KGHSH, CDR2 LQKENI.

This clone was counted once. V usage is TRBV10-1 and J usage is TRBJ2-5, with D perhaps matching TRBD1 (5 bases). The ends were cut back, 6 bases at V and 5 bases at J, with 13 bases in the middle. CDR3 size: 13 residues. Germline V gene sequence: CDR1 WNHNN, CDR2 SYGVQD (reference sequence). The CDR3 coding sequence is TGCGCCAGCAGCCAGGGATTGCGGGAGACCCAGTACTTC. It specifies CASSQGLRETQYF.

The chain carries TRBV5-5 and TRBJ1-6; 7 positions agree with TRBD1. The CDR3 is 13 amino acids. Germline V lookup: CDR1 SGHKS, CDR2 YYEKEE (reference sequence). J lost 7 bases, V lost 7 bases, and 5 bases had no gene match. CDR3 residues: CASEGGGNSPLHF. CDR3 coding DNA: TGTGCCAGCGAAGGGGGCGGGAATTCACCCCTCCACTTT.

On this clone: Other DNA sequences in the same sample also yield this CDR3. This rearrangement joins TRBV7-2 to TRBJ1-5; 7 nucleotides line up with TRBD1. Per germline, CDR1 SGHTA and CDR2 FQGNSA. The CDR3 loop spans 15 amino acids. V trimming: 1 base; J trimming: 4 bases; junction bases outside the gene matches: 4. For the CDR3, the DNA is TGTGCCAGCAGCTTAGTACAGGGGTCTAATCAGCCCCAGCATTTT. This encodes CASSLVQGSNQPQHF.

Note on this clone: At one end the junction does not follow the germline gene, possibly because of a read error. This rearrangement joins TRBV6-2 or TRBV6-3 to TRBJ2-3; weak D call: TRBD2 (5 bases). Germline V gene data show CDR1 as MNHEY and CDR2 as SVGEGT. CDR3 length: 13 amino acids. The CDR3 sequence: CASSYSTEAAPNF. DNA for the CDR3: TGTGCCAGCAGTTACAGTACCGAAGCGGCCCCCAACTTT.

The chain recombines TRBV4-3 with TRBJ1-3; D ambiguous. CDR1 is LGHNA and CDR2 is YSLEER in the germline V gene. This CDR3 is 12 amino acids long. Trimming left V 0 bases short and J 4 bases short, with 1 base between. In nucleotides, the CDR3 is TGCGCCAGCAGCCAAGAAGGAAACACCATATATTTT. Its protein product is CASSQEGNTIYF.

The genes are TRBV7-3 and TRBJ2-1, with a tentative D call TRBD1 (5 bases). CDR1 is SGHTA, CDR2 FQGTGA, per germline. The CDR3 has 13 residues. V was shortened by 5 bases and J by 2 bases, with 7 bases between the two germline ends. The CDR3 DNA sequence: TGTGCCAGCAGCAGGACAACCTACAATGAGCAGTTCTTC. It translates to CASSRTTYNEQFF.

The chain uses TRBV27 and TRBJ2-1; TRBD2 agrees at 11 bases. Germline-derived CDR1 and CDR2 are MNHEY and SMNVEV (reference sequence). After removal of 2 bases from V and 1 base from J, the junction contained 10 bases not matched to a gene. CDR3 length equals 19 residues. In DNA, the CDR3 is TGTGCCAGCAGTTTAATCTTCGGTAGCGGGAGGGCATCCTACAATGAGCAGTTCTTC. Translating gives CASSLIFGSGRASYNEQFF.

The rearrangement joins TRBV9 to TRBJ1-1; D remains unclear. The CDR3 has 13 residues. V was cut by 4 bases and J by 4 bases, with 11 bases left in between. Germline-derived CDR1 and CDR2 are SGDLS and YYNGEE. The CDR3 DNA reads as TGTGCCAGCAGCCCCCTTCGGGGCACTGAAGCTTTCTTT. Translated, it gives CASSPLRGTEAFF.

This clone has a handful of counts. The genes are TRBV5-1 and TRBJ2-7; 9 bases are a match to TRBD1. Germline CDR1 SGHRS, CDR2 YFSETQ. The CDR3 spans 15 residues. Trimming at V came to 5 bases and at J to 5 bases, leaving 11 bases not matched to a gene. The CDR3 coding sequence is TGCGCCAGCAGTACTACCGGGACAGGGATCAACGAGCAGTACTTC. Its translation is CASSTTGTGINEQYF.

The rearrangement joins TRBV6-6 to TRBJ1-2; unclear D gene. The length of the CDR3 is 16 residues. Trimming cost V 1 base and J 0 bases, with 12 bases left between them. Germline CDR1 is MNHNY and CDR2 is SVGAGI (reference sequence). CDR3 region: CASSYFPTETNYGYTF. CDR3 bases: TGTGCCAGCAGTTACTTCCCGACGGAAACTAACTATGGCTACACCTTC.

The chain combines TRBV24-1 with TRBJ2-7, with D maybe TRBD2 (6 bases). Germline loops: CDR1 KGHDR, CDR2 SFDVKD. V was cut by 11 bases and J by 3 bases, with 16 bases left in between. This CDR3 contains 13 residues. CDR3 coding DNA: TGTGCCATCAAGAGGAGGGTTAGCTACGAGCAGTACTTC. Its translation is CAIKRRVSYEQYF.

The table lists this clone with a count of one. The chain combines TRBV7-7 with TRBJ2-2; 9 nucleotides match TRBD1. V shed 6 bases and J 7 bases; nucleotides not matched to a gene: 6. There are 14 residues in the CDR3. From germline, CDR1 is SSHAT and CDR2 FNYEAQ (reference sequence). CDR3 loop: CASSPQGAGGELFF. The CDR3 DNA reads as TGTGCCAGCAGTCCACAGGGGGCGGGCGGGGAGCTGTTTTTT.

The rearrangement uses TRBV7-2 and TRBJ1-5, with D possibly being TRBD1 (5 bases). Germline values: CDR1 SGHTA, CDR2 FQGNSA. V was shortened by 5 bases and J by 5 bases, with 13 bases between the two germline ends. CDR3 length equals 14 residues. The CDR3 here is CASSKGPPHQPQHF. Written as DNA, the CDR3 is TGTGCCAGCAGCAAGGGGCCCCCTCATCAGCCCCAGCATTTT. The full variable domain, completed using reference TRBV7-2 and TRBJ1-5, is GAGVSQSPSNKVTEKGKDVELRCDPISGHTALYWYRQSLGQGLEFLIYFQGNSAPDKSGLPSDRFSAERTGGSVSTLTIQRTQQEDSAVYLCASSKGPPHQPQHFGDGTRLSIL.

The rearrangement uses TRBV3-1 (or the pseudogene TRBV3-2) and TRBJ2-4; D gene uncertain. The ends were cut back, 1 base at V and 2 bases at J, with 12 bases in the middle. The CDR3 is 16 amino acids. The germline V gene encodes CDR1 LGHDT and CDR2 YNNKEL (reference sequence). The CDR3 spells CASSQAPLFSKNIQYF. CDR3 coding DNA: TGTGCCAGCAGCCAAGCCCCACTGTTTTCCAAAAACATTCAGTACTTC.

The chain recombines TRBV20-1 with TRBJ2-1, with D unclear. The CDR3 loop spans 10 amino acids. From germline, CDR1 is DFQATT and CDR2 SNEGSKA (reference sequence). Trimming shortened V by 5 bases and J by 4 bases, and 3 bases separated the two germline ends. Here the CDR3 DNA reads TGCAGTGCTGGATACAATGAGCAGTTCTTC. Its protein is CSAGYNEQFF.

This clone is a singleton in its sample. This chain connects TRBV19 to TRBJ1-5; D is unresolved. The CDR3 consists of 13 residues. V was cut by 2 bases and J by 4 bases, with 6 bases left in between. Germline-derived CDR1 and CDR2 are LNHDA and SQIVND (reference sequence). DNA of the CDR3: TGTGCCAGTAGTATACAGGAGAATCAGCCCCAGCATTTT. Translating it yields CASSIQENQPQHF.

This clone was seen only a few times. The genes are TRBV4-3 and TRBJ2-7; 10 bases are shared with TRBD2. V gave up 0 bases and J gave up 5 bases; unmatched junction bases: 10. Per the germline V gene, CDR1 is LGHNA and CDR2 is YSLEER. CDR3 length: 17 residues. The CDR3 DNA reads TGCGCCAGCAGCCAAGATGTTGCCGCGCTAGCGGGAGACGAGCAGTACTTC. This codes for CASSQDVAALAGDEQYF.

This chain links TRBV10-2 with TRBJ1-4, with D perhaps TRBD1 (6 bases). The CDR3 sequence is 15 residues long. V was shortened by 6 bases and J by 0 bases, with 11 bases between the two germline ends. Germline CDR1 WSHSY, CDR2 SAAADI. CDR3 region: CASRSHRATNEKLFF. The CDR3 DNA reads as TGCGCCAGCAGGTCGCACAGGGCAACTAATGAAAAACTGTTTTTT.

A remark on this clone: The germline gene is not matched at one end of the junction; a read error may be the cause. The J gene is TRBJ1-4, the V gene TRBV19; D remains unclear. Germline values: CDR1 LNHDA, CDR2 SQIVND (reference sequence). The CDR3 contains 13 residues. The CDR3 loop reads CASSIARTRLLVF. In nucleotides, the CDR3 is TGTGCCAGTAGTATAGCACGGACGCGGCTTCTGGTTTTT. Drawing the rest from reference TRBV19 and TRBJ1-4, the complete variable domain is DGGITQSPKYLFRKEGQNVTLSCEQNLNHDAMYWYRQDPGQGLRLIYYSQIVNDFQKGDIAEGYSVSREKKESFPLTVTSAQKNPTAFYLCASSIARTRLLVFGSGTQLSVL.

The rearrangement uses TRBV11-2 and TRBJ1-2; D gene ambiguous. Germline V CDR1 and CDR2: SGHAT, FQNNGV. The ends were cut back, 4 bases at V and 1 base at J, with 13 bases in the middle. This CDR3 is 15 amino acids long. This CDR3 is CASSSMTRHNYGYTF. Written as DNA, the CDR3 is TGTGCCAGCAGCTCAATGACGAGACATAACTATGGCTACACCTTC.

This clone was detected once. CDR3 in amino acids: CASSIGYGGTYEQYF. The DNA of the CDR3 is TGTGCCAGTAGTATAGGGTACGGCGGGACCTACGAGCAGTACTTC. This chain links TRBV19 with TRBJ2-7; D possibly corresponds to TRBD2 (6 bases). The CDR3 spans 15 residues. CDR1 and CDR2 (germline): LNHDA, SQIVND (reference sequence). Trimming left V 1 base short and J 2 bases short, with 12 bases between.

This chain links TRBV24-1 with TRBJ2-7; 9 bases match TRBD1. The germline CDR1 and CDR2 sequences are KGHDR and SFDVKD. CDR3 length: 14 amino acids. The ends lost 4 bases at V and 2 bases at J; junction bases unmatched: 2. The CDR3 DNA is TGTGCCACCAGTGAAACAGGGGGCGCCTACGAGCAGTACTTC. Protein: CATSETGGAYEQYF.

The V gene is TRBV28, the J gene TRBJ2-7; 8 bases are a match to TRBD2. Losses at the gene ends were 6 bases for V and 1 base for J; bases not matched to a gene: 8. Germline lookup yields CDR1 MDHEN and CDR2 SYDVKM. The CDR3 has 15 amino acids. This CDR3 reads CASSPDGGVSYEQYF. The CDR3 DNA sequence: TGTGCCAGCAGCCCTGACGGGGGGGTTTCCTACGAGCAGTACTTC.